The sequence of this TCR beta chain was determined in a study of tumor-infiltrating lymphocytes in primary liver carcinoma. Study findings and constraints: In tumor-adjacent and tumor-blood pairs, overlap was lower than in tumor region pairs.

Scientists recovered RNA and DNA together from roughly 20-30 mg of unsorted bulk tissue. Notes on this clonotype: The antigen is unknown.

Reverse transcription of roughly 0.5 ug total RNA with a constant-region primer produced TCR beta cDNA. Three nested multiplex PCR rounds of slightly modified ARM-PCR generated TCR beta libraries. Use of TRBV1-TRBV30 forward primers with a C-beta reverse primer characterized the first two PCR rounds, which lasted around 9 cycles each. TCRdb analysed the multiplex PCR reads with MiXCR anew, one entry per CDR3 protein. The sample consists of roughly 70,000 distinct CDR3 sequences, about 65% of them appearing once. The CDR3 is 12 amino acids. The V gene's germline CDR1 is MNHNS and CDR2 SASEGT. The V end was cut by 6 bases, the J end by 5 bases, with 11 bases between.

The source is a man aged 35 to 55 with primary liver carcinoma and hepatitis B virus infection. The V gene is TRBV6-1, the J gene TRBJ2-7; D unclear. Sample: liver tumor tissue from sampling region 4. The subset denotes: tumor region T4, right-lateral pole. CDR3 sequence: CASSAALNEQYF. The CDR3 DNA sequence: TGTGCCAGCAGCGCAGCACTCAACGAGCAGTACTTC.